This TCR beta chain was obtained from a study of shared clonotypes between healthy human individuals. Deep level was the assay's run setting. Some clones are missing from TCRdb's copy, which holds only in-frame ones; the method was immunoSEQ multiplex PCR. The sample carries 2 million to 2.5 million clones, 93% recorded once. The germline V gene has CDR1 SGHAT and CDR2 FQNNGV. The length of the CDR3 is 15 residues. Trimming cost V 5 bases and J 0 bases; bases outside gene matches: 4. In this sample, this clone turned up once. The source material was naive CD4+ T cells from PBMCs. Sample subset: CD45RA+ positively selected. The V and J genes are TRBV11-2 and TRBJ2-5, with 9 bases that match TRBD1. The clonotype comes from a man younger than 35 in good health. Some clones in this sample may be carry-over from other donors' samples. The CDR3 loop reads CASSPDRGYQETQYF. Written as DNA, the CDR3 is TGTGCCAGCAGCCCCGACAGGGGGTACCAAGAGACCCAGTACTTC.